The rows below give T cell receptor beta chains drawn from one sample of a study of T cells after yellow fever vaccination. One entry per CDR3 protein, called by TCRdb with MiXCR from the 5' RACE reads. The table lists some 500,000 distinct CDR3 sequences, roughly 14% of them singletons. The sample consisted of PBMCs, taken on the day of the yellow fever booster vaccination. The origin of the receptors is a man aged 25 to 45 who received the YFV17D yellow fever vaccine. Both conserved end residues are part of each CDR3. The D gene is left open where the match is weak. Where a row states a size, it is once, few, many or the class of an expanded clone; other rows omit it.

size	V	D	J	DNA	CDR3
few	TRBV24-1	TRBD2	TRBJ2-3	TGTGCCACCAGTGATTCAGGGACTAGCGGGGGAAGCACAGATACGCAGTATTTT	CATSDSGTSGGSTDTQYF
-	TRBV5-1	TRBD1	TRBJ1-2	TGCGCCAGCAGCCTGGGACAGGGCACTAACTATGGCTACACCTTC	CASSLGQGTNYGYTF
-	TRBV20-1	-	TRBJ2-1	TGCAGTGCTAGAGATCCGTTGGGTAATGAGCAGTTCTTC	CSARDPLGNEQFF
-	TRBV7-9	-	TRBJ2-1	TGTGCCAGCAGCCCTCAAGGGGTAGCGGACAATGAGCAGTTCTTC	CASSPQGVADNEQFF
-	TRBV3-1	-	TRBJ2-7	TGTGCCAGCAGCCAAGGGGACTCACTCCCACTTTTCTTC	CASSQGDSLPLFF
-	TRBV7-2	TRBD1	TRBJ2-1	TGTGCCAGCAGACAGACAGGGGGCGCGGGCTATGAGCAGTTCTTC	CASRQTGGAGYEQFF
-	TRBV7-9	-	TRBJ2-1	TGTGCCAGCAGCCAGGGAAGAGAGCGCTACAATGAGCAGTTCTTC	CASSQGRERYNEQFF
few	TRBV11-1	-	TRBJ2-1	TGTGCCAGCAGCTTAAACGGGGTCACCTACAATGAGCAGTTCTTC	CASSLNGVTYNEQFF
-	TRBV2	-	TRBJ2-5	TGTGCCAGCACGGACCAGTTCTCTTCGTCGGTTTTTGGGTACTTC	CASTDQFSSSVFGYF
few	TRBV9	-	TRBJ1-3	TGTGCCAGCAGCGTTGGACAGAGCTCTGGAAACACCATATATTTT	CASSVGQSSGNTIYF
few	TRBV27	-	TRBJ2-5	TGTGCCAGCAGTAACCGGACTTATTCTGTTGGTGAGACCCAGTACTTC	CASSNRTYSVGETQYF
few	TRBV4-3	-	TRBJ1-2	TGCGCCAGCAGCCAAGAGGTCAGAGCTAACTATGGCTACACCTTC	CASSQEVRANYGYTF
few	TRBV7-2	-	TRBJ1-1	TGTGCCAGCAGCCCGAGAGGCGTGAACACTGAAGCTTTCTTT	CASSPRGVNTEAFF
few	TRBV5-1	-	TRBJ2-1	TGCGCCAGCAGCTTGGCCCCACAGAAAAACCTAAATGAGCAGTTCTTC	CASSLAPQKNLNEQFF
few	TRBV12-3/TRBV12-4	-	TRBJ2-4	TGTGCCAGCGGGAGGGGGGCCGGCAAAAACATTCAGTACTTC	CASGRGAGKNIQYF
few	TRBV20-1	-	TRBJ1-5	TGCAGTGCTAGAGTCGGGACGAGTAATAGCAATCAGCCCCAGCATTTT	CSARVGTSNSNQPQHF
-	TRBV6-2/TRBV6-3	TRBD1	TRBJ1-5	TGTGCCAGCAGAGGCGGGACAGCTTTGGTCTGGAGCAATCAGCCCCAGCATTTT	CASRGGTALVWSNQPQHF
-	TRBV19	TRBD1	TRBJ2-7	TGTGCCAGTAGTCACCCGGGACAGGGGGCGTTCGAGCAGTACTTC	CASSHPGQGAFEQYF
few	TRBV5-1	TRBD1	TRBJ1-1	TGCGCCAGCAGCATGGGACAGGGGGCAACTGAAGCTTTCTTT	CASSMGQGATEAFF
-	TRBV5-1	-	TRBJ1-2	TGCGCCAGCAGCTTAACCCCGGGTCGGTATGGCTACACCTTC	CASSLTPGRYGYTF
-	TRBV20-1	-	TRBJ1-2	TGCAGTGCTACAAAACGACCCGCTAACTATGGCTACACCTTC	CSATKRPANYGYTF
-	TRBV5-1	TRBD2	TRBJ2-5	TGCGCCAGCAGGGCTAGCGGGACAGAAGAGACCCAGTACTTC	CASRASGTEETQYF
-	TRBV18	TRBD2	TRBJ2-1	TGTGCCAGCTCACAAGCGACTAGCGGGACCTACAATGAGCAGTTCTTC	CASSQATSGTYNEQFF
-	TRBV6-2/TRBV6-3	-	TRBJ2-7	TGTGCCAGCAGTTACGACATCTACGAGCAGTACTTC	CASSYDIYEQYF
few	TRBV5-1	-	TRBJ2-1	TGCGCCAGCAGCACCGGACCCCCTGGGGTTCACTCCTACAATGAGCAGTTCTTC	CASSTGPPGVHSYNEQFF
-	TRBV24-1	-	TRBJ2-7	TGTGCCACCAGTGATTTGCATCGATCGGCTCGGGATTACGAGCAGTACTTC	CATSDLHRSARDYEQYF
few	TRBV7-9	-	TRBJ1-2	TGTGCCAGCAGCTTAGGTTCCTACTATGGCTACACCTTC	CASSLGSYYGYTF
few	TRBV3-1	-	TRBJ2-7	TGTGCCAGCAGCCAGATGGACGAGCAGTACTTC	CASSQMDEQYF
-	TRBV29-1	TRBD2	TRBJ2-2	TGCAGCGTCCTGCTATTCGCCGGGACTAGCGGGATCGTAACTCCCGGGGAGCTGTTTTTT	CSVLLFAGTSGIVTPGELFF
-	TRBV29-1	TRBD1	TRBJ2-1	TGCAGCGTCCTAGGGGGCTCCTGGGATGAGCAGTTCTTC	CSVLGGSWDEQFF
-	TRBV2	TRBD2	TRBJ2-3	TGTGCCAGCACCGCCCCCTTGGGACTAGCGGGCCCCCACCAGTATTTT	CASTAPLGLAGPHQYF
few	TRBV29-1	TRBD1	TRBJ2-2	TGCAGCGTTGAGGGGCTAGAGGACAGGGGTTCCGGGGAGCTGTTTTTT	CSVEGLEDRGSGELFF
few	TRBV3-1	TRBD1	TRBJ2-7	TGTGCCAGCAGCCGATCACTACGGACAGGGATTGATTACGAGCAGTACTTC	CASSRSLRTGIDYEQYF
-	TRBV14	-	TRBJ2-4	TGTGCCAGCAGCCAAGATTTAAAGGGGAGAAAAAACATTCAGTACTTC	CASSQDLKGRKNIQYF
many	TRBV7-2	-	TRBJ2-3	TGTGCCAGCAGCTCTGCCGGGAGTGGGGATACGCAGTATTTT	CASSSAGSGDTQYF
-	TRBV6-2/TRBV6-3	TRBD2	TRBJ2-2	TGTGCCAGCAGTTACCTTCGGACTAGCGGTGGCGGGGAGCTGTTTTTT	CASSYLRTSGGGELFF
-	TRBV2	TRBD1	TRBJ1-2	TGTGCCAGCAGTCTGGGACAGGGGGACTATGGCTACACCTTC	CASSLGQGDYGYTF
-	TRBV29-1	-	TRBJ2-2	TGCAGCGTTGGGTTCTCCCTCACCGGGGAGCTGTTTTTT	CSVGFSLTGELFF
few	TRBV10-3	-	TRBJ1-1	TGTGCCTCCCGGCGGCCGGGGGAGGTTTCTGAAGCTTTCTTT	CASRRPGEVSEAFF
-	TRBV27	TRBD2	TRBJ2-1	TGTGCCAGCAGTTCCCGGACTAGCGGGAGGCCCGTTAACAATGAGCAGTTCTTC	CASSSRTSGRPVNNEQFF
-	TRBV5-1	TRBD2	TRBJ2-1	TGCGCCAGCAGCTTCTCGCTAGCGGGGGAATACAATGAGCAGTTCTTC	CASSFSLAGEYNEQFF
few	TRBV25-1	-	TRBJ2-3	TGTGCCAGCAGTGACCCTTTAGGGGGAGCGGGAGATACGCAGTATTTT	CASSDPLGGAGDTQYF
few	TRBV7-8	-	TRBJ2-1	TGTGCCAGCAGCTTTTTGACAGCCCAAGCCCTCTACAATGAGCAGTTCTTC	CASSFLTAQALYNEQFF